A selection of T cell receptor beta chains follows, all from one sample in a study of T cells in localized non-small cell lung cancer. Sequencing was performed with immunoSEQ multiplex PCR; in TCRdb, only in-frame clones are kept and a portion is missing. The repertoire holds 41,000 or so clones, with roughly 86% as singletons. The specimen comprised peripheral blood, sampled before any cancer treatment. These receptors were obtained from a female donor of 60 years or more with stage I squamous cell lung carcinoma. Each CDR3 is given without its conserved first and last residue.

v_call	j_call	cdr3_aa
TRBV6-1	TRBJ1-1	ATQSGTAMNTEAF
TRBV7-8	TRBJ1-2	ASSLVGGGYT
TRBV30	TRBJ2-7	AWSVLKGPYEQY
TRBV18	TRBJ1-4	ASSPRQTLRGEKLF
TRBV7-8	TRBJ2-1	ASSLLLGNEQF
TRBV4-1	TRBJ2-3	ASSQSASGADTQY
TRBV4-1	TRBJ2-7	ASSPGYEQY
TRBV5-1	TRBJ2-7	ASSSHYEQY
TRBV19	TRBJ2-1	ASSHDSSSYNEQF
TRBV27	TRBJ1-3	ASSFKGGGNTIY
TRBV4-1	TRBJ2-1	ASSPPGLAGGVKI
TRBV2	TRBJ2-7	ASSRGTSGINEQY
TRBV9	TRBJ1-1	ASSDNRGAEAF
TRBV6-6	TRBJ1-3	ASGEGALGNTIY
TRBV30	TRBJ2-3	AWSVRTGSLTDTQY
TRBV4-1	TRBJ1-2	ASSQVAGYGYT
TRBV6-1	TRBJ2-7	ASSFSSTGEYEQY